The 26 T cell receptor beta chains below all came from one sample that was sequenced in a study of shared clonotypes between healthy human individuals (dated by TCRdb to about 2020). Receptors were amplified or captured by the immunoSEQ multiplex PCR assay. What TCRdb holds here is the immuneACCESS table cut down to in-frame rearrangements. Part of the clones is not present; checked against another copy, under half of the missing clones reflect an unresolved V gene, and the others are unexplained. The sample table holds over a million clones, of which roughly 70% were seen once. Over 1.3% of the sample is taken by the ten largest. The specimen was memory CD4+ T cells sorted from blood. The cell subset or site label, as the study defines it: CD45RA-negative fraction. Receptors originate from a man aged 18 to 30 in good health.

V is TRBV7-3 and J is TRBJ1-4; TRBD1 matches at 8 bases. Looked up from germline, CDR1 is SGHTA and CDR2 is FQGTGA. The trim removed 5 bases at V and 0 bases at J, leaving 17 bases unmatched. The CDR3 length is 20 residues. CDR3 sequence: CASSATPSRDRPTTNEKLFF. CDR3 nucleotide sequence: TGTGCCAGCAGCGCCACTCCTTCCCGGGACAGGCCAACAACTAATGAAAAACTGTTTTTT.

Comments on this clone: A far larger clone is a single base away, which makes a read error likely. Within the sample, other DNA sequences also encode this same CDR3. The chain couples TRBV2 to TRBJ2-7; D remains ambiguous. The CDR3 sequence is 11 residues long. With 4 bases removed from V and 2 bases from J, the gap between germline ends came to 3 bases. Per the germline V gene, CDR1 is SNHLY and CDR2 is FYNNEI. The CDR3 sequence is CASSVTYEQYF. CDR3 nucleotides: TGTGCCAGCAGTGTAACCTACGAGCAGTACTTC.

The chain combines TRBV30 with TRBJ2-4; 10 nucleotides align to TRBD2. The CDR3 has 18 amino acids. CDR1 GTSNPN and CDR2 SVGIG come from the germline V gene (reference sequence). The ends lost 2 bases at V and 3 bases at J; junction bases unmatched: 13. The CDR3 loop is CAWSPLAGSGWVKNIQYF. In DNA, the CDR3 is TGTGCCTGGAGTCCACTAGCGGGATCGGGATGGGTCAAAAACATTCAGTACTTC.

The CDR3: CASSEQVPGSSPLHF. Written as DNA, the CDR3 is TGTGCCAGCAGTGAGCAGGTCCCAGGCAGTTCACCCCTCCACTTT. V is TRBV2 and J is TRBJ1-6; D not certain. CDR1 SNHLY and CDR2 FYNNEI come from the germline V gene. The CDR3 runs 15 residues. Trimming pared 3 bases from V and 9 bases from J, leaving 15 bases between.

V gene TRBV29-1 combines with J gene TRBJ2-1; perhaps TRBD2 as D (6 bases). CDR1 and CDR2 (germline): SQVTM, ANQGSEA. CDR3 length equals 14 residues. The CDR3 region is CSSFGASDYREQFF. CDR3 sequence (DNA): TGCAGTTCCTTCGGGGCTTCGGACTACCGTGAGCAGTTCTTC.

This clone is a singleton in its sample. In DNA form, the CDR3 reads TGCAGCACCTATCGGGCAGGGATGGAGGAGACCCAGTACTTC. This sequence encodes CSTYRAGMEETQYF. This chain uses TRBV29-1 with TRBJ2-5; possible D gene TRBD1, 5 bases. Trimming cost V 8 bases and J 5 bases, with 21 bases left between them. Germline V gene sequence: CDR1 SQVTM, CDR2 ANQGSEA. This CDR3 is built from 14 residues.

The chain recombines TRBV10-3 with TRBJ2-5; 8 nucleotides agree with TRBD2. In germline, CDR1 is ENHRY, CDR2 SYGVKD. The CDR3 consists of 16 residues. The V segment lost 5 bases and the J segment 0 bases; nucleotides outside the gene matches: 8. The CDR3 nucleotides are TGTGCCATCAGTTCATTCGCGGGAGGCAACCAAGAGACCCAGTACTTC. Encoded protein: CAISSFAGGNQETQYF.

V is TRBV28 and J is TRBJ2-7; 9 bases fit TRBD1. The CDR3 covers 13 residues. Germline CDR1 reads MDHEN; CDR2 reads SYDVKM. CDR3 sequence: CAATDRGSNEQYF. Here the CDR3 DNA reads TGTGCGGCTACGGACAGGGGATCCAACGAGCAGTACTTC. The full variable domain, its missing parts supplied by reference TRBV28 and TRBJ2-7, is DVKVTQSSRYLVKRTGEKVFLECVQDMDHENMFWYRQDPGLGLRLIYFSYDVKMKEKGDIPEGYSVSREKKERFSLILESASTNQTSMYLCAATDRGSNEQYFGPGTRLTVT.

The chain uses TRBV7-3 and TRBJ2-5; D is tentatively TRBD1 or TRBD2 (6 bases each). Germline CDR1 SGHTA, CDR2 FQGTGA. This CDR3 has 16 residues. The V gene lost 5 bases and the J gene lost 5 bases, with 21 bases spanning the gap. The CDR3 nucleotides are TGTGCCAGCAGCCCGCGAGGGGGGCCTGGGCAGGAGACCCAGTACTTC. Translated, it gives CASSPRGGPGQETQYF.

The chain uses TRBV29-1 and TRBJ1-2; possible D gene TRBD1, 5 bases. CDR1 and CDR2 from the germline V gene are SQVTM and ANQGSEA. The ends were cut back, 6 bases at V and 4 bases at J, with 12 bases in the middle. CDR3 size: 12 residues. CDR3 coding DNA: TGCAGCGTGGCAGGGTGGGGCTATGGCTACACCTTC. Its translation: CSVAGWGYGYTF.

The CDR3 protein is CASSVMLGEPQHF. CDR3 nucleotide sequence: TGTGCCAGCAGTGTGATGTTAGGGGAGCCCCAGCATTTT. This chain uses TRBV2 with TRBJ1-5, with a tentative D call TRBD1 (5 bases). CDR1 is SNHLY, CDR2 FYNNEI, per germline. The CDR3 has 13 amino acids. V gave up 4 bases and J gave up 8 bases, with 12 bases separating them.

This sequence joins TRBV11-2 and TRBJ2-1, with a tentative D call TRBD1 (6 bases). Per the germline V gene, CDR1 is SGHAT and CDR2 is FQNNGV. The CDR3 has 15 residues. Trimming shortened V by 0 bases and J by 5 bases, and 11 bases separated the two germline ends. The CDR3 nucleotides are TGTGCCAGCAGCTTAGATTGGACAGCTAACAATGAGCAGTTCTTC. Protein: CASSLDWTANNEQFF.

The rearrangement links TRBV28 to TRBJ2-7, with unresolved D. CDR3 length: 13 residues. Germline lookup yields CDR1 MDHEN and CDR2 SYDVKM. Trimming cost V 6 bases and J 4 bases, with 13 bases left between them. CDR3 residues: CASRFPGGYEQYF. Written as DNA, the CDR3 is TGTGCCAGCAGGTTTCCGGGCGGATACGAGCAGTACTTC.

The chain's CDR3 is CASSLTRPGDEQYF. The CDR3 nucleotides are TGTGCCAGCAGCTTAACGCGGCCCGGGGACGAGCAGTACTTC. The chain recombines TRBV7-6 with TRBJ2-7; weak D call: TRBD2 (5 bases). Germline-derived CDR1 and CDR2 are SGHVS and FNYEAQ. CDR3 length equals 14 residues. Deletions cut 2 bases from V and 5 bases from J, with 13 bases between. Using reference TRBV7-6 and TRBJ2-7 for the parts outside the CDR3, the full variable domain is GAGVSQSPRYKVTKRGQDVALRCDPISGHVSLYWYRQALGQGPEFLTYFNYEAQQDKSGLPNDRFSAERPEGSISTLTIQRTEQRDSAMYRCASSLTRPGDEQYFGPGTRLTVT.

The rearrangement joins TRBV30 to TRBJ1-4; TRBD1 might be the D (5 bases). CDR3 size: 15 residues. Germline CDR1 and CDR2: GTSNPN and SVGIG (reference sequence). V lost 0 bases, J lost 7 bases, and 15 bases lay in between. The CDR3 sequence is CAWSVGAGSREKLFF. For the CDR3, the DNA is TGTGCCTGGAGTGTAGGGGCAGGGTCGCGTGAAAAACTGTTTTTT.

J is TRBJ1-2 and V is TRBV7-9; D might be TRBD1 (6 bases). CDR3 length equals 15 residues. Germline lookup yields CDR1 SEHNR and CDR2 FQNEAQ (reference sequence). V was pared by 6 bases and J by 7 bases, with 21 bases between. This CDR3 reads CASRMQGSPIFGYTF. The CDR3 DNA reads as TGTGCCAGCAGGATGCAGGGGTCACCTATTTTTGGCTACACCTTC. The full variable domain, its missing parts supplied by reference TRBV7-9 and TRBJ1-2, is DTGVSQNPRHKITKRGQNVTFRCDPISEHNRLYWYRQTLGQGPEFLTYFQNEAQLEKSRLLSDRFSAERPKGSFSTLEIQRTEQGDSAMYLCASRMQGSPIFGYTFGSGTRLTVV.

This clone was detected a few times. A read error may explain this, as a much larger clone is one base away. Other DNA sequences within the sample encode an identical CDR3. The J gene is TRBJ2-5, the V gene TRBV5-6; D uncertain. The CDR3 spans 11 residues. In germline, CDR1 is SGHDT, CDR2 YYEEEE. Trimming stripped 4 bases from V and 2 bases from J, with 3 bases between. The CDR3 DNA sequence: TGTGCCAGCAGCCTGCAAGAGACCCAGTACTTC. Its protein is CASSLQETQYF. Based on the CDR3 plus reference TRBV5-6 and TRBJ2-5, the full variable domain is DAGVTQSPTHLIKTRGQQVTLRCSPKSGHDTVSWYQQALGQGPQFIFQYYEEEERQRGNFPDRFSGHQFPNYSSELNVNALLLGDSALYLCASSLQETQYFGPGTRLLVL.

The chain recombines TRBV6-1 with TRBJ1-2; D is unclear. Germline V gives CDR1 MNHNS, CDR2 SASEGT. This CDR3 is built from 14 residues. V lost 1 base, J lost 7 bases, and 13 bases lay in between. The CDR3 spells CASSEVTRLGGYTF. DNA for the CDR3: TGTGCCAGCAGTGAAGTGACCCGCCTAGGTGGCTACACCTTC.

This clone was observed a few times. This rearrangement joins TRBV6-6 to TRBJ1-5; D is perhaps TRBD1 (5 bases). This CDR3 contains 15 residues. Trimming stripped 2 bases from V and 3 bases from J, with 11 bases between. Per germline, CDR1 MNHNY and CDR2 SVGAGI (reference sequence). CDR3 loop: CASSYGPGDNQPQHF. CDR3 nucleotides: TGTGCCAGCAGTTACGGGCCGGGGGACAATCAGCCCCAGCATTTT.

The chain carries TRBV11-2 and TRBJ2-7; TRBD1 matches 7 bases. Germline trimming cut 7 bases from V and 5 bases from J; bases unmatched to any gene: 17. The length of the CDR3 is 16 residues. CDR1 and CDR2 (germline): SGHAT, FQNNGV. The CDR3 region has the DNA TGTGCCAGCACCGCCAGGGGGACGAGGGGGTATCACGAGCAGTACTTC. Translation: CASTARGTRGYHEQYF.

The V and J genes are TRBV18 and TRBJ2-1; D ambiguous. Trimming took off 8 bases at V and 2 bases at J, with 13 bases between the two ends. CDR3 length: 14 residues. Germline-derived CDR1 and CDR2 are KGHSH and LQKENI. The DNA for the CDR3 is TGTGCCAGCGCCAAACGTCCGCCCTACAATGAGCAGTTCTTC. As protein: CASAKRPPYNEQFF.

Comments on this clone: This specimen includes other DNA sequences encoding the same CDR3. The chain uses TRBV30 and TRBJ2-5; D unresolved. The CDR3 runs 13 residues. The germline V gene encodes CDR1 GTSNPN and CDR2 SVGIG (reference sequence). Trimming took 1 base from V and 0 from J, leaving 6 bases between them. The CDR3 DNA reads as TGTGCCTGGAGTGGTGGCTACCAAGAGACCCAGTACTTC. Residues: CAWSGGYQETQYF. Full variable domain (missing parts from reference TRBV30 and TRBJ2-5): SQTIHQWPATLVQPVGSPLSLECTVEGTSNPNLYWYRQAAGRGLQLLFYSVGIGQISSEVPQNLSASRPQDRQFILSSKKLLLSDSGFYLCAWSGGYQETQYFGPGTRLLVL.

The gene calls are TRBV10-3 and TRBJ2-2; D possibly corresponds to TRBD2 (5 bases). Germline values: CDR1 ENHRY, CDR2 SYGVKD. The CDR3 contains 18 residues. V was trimmed by 3 bases and J by 0 bases, leaving 17 bases between them. CDR3 amino acids: CAISDTGRTGSNTGELFF. The CDR3 DNA is TGTGCCATCAGTGATACGGGTCGCACGGGGTCGAACACCGGGGAGCTGTTTTTT.

The chain has TRBV27 and TRBJ2-6, with a weak D call TRBD2 (5 bases). The CDR3 consists of 15 residues. In germline, CDR1 is MNHEY, CDR2 SMNVEV (reference sequence). V lost 5 bases and J 1 base, leaving 9 bases between the germline ends. CDR3 in amino acids: CASSVTGSGANVLTF. The CDR3 DNA follows: TGTGCCAGCAGTGTGACGGGGTCTGGGGCCAACGTCCTGACTTTC.

This chain connects TRBV7-9 to TRBJ1-1; no clear D gene. The V end lost 6 bases, the J end lost 0 bases, and 8 bases lay between the germline ends. Per the germline V gene, CDR1 is SEHNR and CDR2 is FQNEAQ (reference sequence). The CDR3 runs 13 residues. The chain's CDR3 is CASSQQLNTEAFF. CDR3 coding DNA: TGTGCCAGCAGTCAACAGTTGAACACTGAAGCTTTCTTT.

The chain joins TRBV9 to TRBJ2-3; D gene ambiguous. V was cut by 4 bases and J by 2 bases, with 11 bases left in between. Germline CDR1 reads SGDLS; CDR2 reads YYNGEE. The CDR3 spans 14 residues. The DNA of the CDR3 is TGTGCCAGCAGCTACCTTGGCTACACAGATACGCAGTATTTT. It codes for CASSYLGYTDTQYF. The full variable domain, completed using reference TRBV9 and TRBJ2-3, is DSGVTQTPKHLITATGQRVTLRCSPRSGDLSVYWYQQSLDQGLQFLIQYYNGEERAKGNILERFSAQQFPDLHSELNLSSLELGDSALYFCASSYLGYTDTQYFGPGTRLTVL.